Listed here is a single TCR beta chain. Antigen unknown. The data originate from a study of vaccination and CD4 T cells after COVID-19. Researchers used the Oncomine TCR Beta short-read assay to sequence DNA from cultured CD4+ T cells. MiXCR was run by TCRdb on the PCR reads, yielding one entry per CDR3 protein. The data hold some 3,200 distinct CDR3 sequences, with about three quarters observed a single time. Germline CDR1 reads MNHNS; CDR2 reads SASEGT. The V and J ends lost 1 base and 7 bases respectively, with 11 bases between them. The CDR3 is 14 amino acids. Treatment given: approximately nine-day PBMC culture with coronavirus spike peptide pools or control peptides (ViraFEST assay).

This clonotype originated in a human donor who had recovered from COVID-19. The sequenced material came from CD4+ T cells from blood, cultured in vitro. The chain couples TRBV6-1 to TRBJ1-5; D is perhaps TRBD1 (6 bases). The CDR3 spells CASSEGGRGQPQHF. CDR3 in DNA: TGTGCCAGCAGTGAAGGGGGGCGGGGACAGCCCCAGCATTTT.